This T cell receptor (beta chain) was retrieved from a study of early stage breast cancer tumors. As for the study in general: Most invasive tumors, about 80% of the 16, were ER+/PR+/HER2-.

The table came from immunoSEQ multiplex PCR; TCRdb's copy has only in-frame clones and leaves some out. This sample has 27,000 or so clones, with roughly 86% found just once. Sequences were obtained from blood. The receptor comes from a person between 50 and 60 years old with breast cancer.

The CDR3 DNA reads TGCGCCAGCAGCCAGACGTCTACCCCCACAGATACGCAGTATTTT. Its protein product is CASSQTSTPTDTQYF. The chain combines TRBV4-1 with TRBJ2-3; D ambiguous. V was cut by 3 bases and J by 2 bases, with 12 bases left in between. Germline V gives CDR1 MGHRA, CDR2 YSYEKL. CDR3 length: 15 amino acids.